This T cell receptor beta chain was found in a study of cytomegalovirus exposure and HLA in healthy donors. The CDR3 length is 12 residues. V shed 2 bases and J shed 8 bases, with 7 bases lying between them. Germline V lookup: CDR1 MDHEN, CDR2 SYDVKM. The PCR ran on 60 Vbeta and 13 Jbeta primers. Clones were sequenced by immunoSEQ multiplex PCR, and TCRdb holds only the in-frame ones, with some missing. The table includes 150,000 to 200,000 clones, around 80% detected once. Turning to this clone: Its antigen is as yet unknown.

General study results and limits: The authors excluded some V segments, including TRBV6-2 and TRBV6-3, as indistinguishable. Cytomegalovirus-associated status was assigned to some 160 TCR beta chains.

V gene TRBV28 combines with J gene TRBJ1-3; D is unclear. The specimen sequenced was PBMCs. The clonotype comes from a girl aged 2 to 10 in good health and CMV-seropositive. The CDR3 DNA follows: TGTGCCAGCAGTTTACCGGGGTACACCATATATTTT. Translated, it gives CASSLPGYTIYF.